Sequencing of this T cell receptor beta chain was carried out in a study of blood T cells in healthy people across ages. Study observations and caveats: Possibly, changes in expanded clonotypes were confounded because donor CMV status was unknown.

This clonotype turned up a few times. Its antigen is currently unknown. A second roughly 7 to 11 cycle PCR used barcoded and J-beta primers. TCRdb recomputed calls from the 5' RACE reads with MiXCR, one row per CDR3 protein. The sample lists 1.5 million to 2 million distinct CDR3 sequences, about two fifths occurring once. The sequenced material came from blood. The receptor's source is a human donor in good health.

In DNA, the CDR3 is TGCAGTGCTAGAACCGGCAGTTCCGATACGCAGTATTTT. It translates to CSARTGSSDTQYF. The rearrangement uses TRBV20-1 and TRBJ2-3; D not resolved. The V and J ends lost 2 bases and 6 bases respectively, with 12 bases between them. This CDR3 is built from 13 residues. Germline CDR1 and CDR2: DFQATT and SNEGSKA (reference sequence).